The 32 T cell receptor beta chains below come from one sample, sequenced in a study of cytomegalovirus exposure and HLA in healthy donors. The PCR employed 60 Vbeta primers together with 13 Jbeta primers. Some clones are missing from TCRdb's copy, which holds only in-frame ones; the method was immunoSEQ multiplex PCR. This sample's clone table lists 100,000 to 150,000 clones. Sequencing input: PBMCs. These receptors were taken from a man aged 18 to 29 in good health and CMV-seronegative.

The J gene is TRBJ2-7, the V gene TRBV7-8, with D maybe TRBD2 (6 bases). This CDR3 has 15 amino acids. Germline V lookup: CDR1 SGHVS, CDR2 FQNEAQ. Trimming removed 0 bases from V and 3 bases from J, with 12 bases in between. CDR3 amino acids: CASSLAAEGIYEQYF. The CDR3 bases are TGTGCCAGCAGCTTAGCGGCGGAGGGAATCTACGAGCAGTACTTC.

The CDR3: CASSSIKGAGNNEQFF. The CDR3 coding sequence is TGTGCCAGCAGTTCTATTAAAGGGGCAGGAAACAATGAGCAGTTCTTC. V gene TRBV11-2 combines with J gene TRBJ2-1, with a possible D match to TRBD1 (5 bases). CDR3 size: 16 residues. V was clipped by 6 bases and J by 5 bases, with 20 bases between them. Germline V lookup: CDR1 SGHAT, CDR2 FQNNGV.

In the case of this clone: Other DNA sequences from this sample encode an identical CDR3 as well. The chain joins TRBV5-4 to TRBJ2-3, with TRBD2 matching 10 bases. This CDR3 has 17 amino acids. The V gene end was trimmed by 0 bases and the J gene end by 0 bases; junction bases not matched to a gene: 4. CDR1 SGHNT and CDR2 YYREEE come from the germline V gene (reference sequence). CDR3 loop: CASSLGLAGASTDTQYF. The CDR3 bases are TGTGCCAGCAGCTTGGGCCTAGCGGGGGCGAGCACAGATACGCAGTATTTT. Full variable domain (remainder filled in from reference TRBV5-4 and TRBJ2-3): ETGVTQSPTHLIKTRGQQVTLRCSSQSGHNTVSWYQQALGQGPQFIFQYYREEENGRGNFPPRFSGLQFPNYSSELNVNALELDDSALYLCASSLGLAGASTDTQYFGPGTRLTVL.

The V call is TRBV5-1, the J call TRBJ2-7; 13 nucleotides line up with TRBD2. The CDR3 is 22 amino acids. The germline V gene has CDR1 SGHRS and CDR2 YFSETQ. The ends lost 1 base at V and 4 bases at J; junction bases unmatched: 23. The CDR3 DNA reads as TGCGCCAGCAGCTTGTCACCACCAACAATCAGCGGACTAGCGGGGGCCTATTACGAGCAGTACTTC. Translating gives CASSLSPPTISGLAGAYYEQYF. Combining the CDR3 with reference TRBV5-1 and TRBJ2-7 gives the whole variable domain KAGVTQTPRYLIKTRGQQVTLSCSPISGHRSVSWYQQTPGQGLQFLFEYFSETQRNKGNFPGRFSGRQFSNSRSEMNVSTLELGDSALYLCASSLSPPTISGLAGAYYEQYFGPGTRLTVT.

This rearrangement joins TRBV27 to TRBJ1-2; D unclear. CDR3 length equals 13 residues. Germline V CDR1 and CDR2: MNHEY, SMNVEV (reference sequence). Trimming left V 2 bases short and J 2 bases short, with 6 bases between. CDR3 sequence reads: CASSLRGNYGYTF. The CDR3 DNA follows: TGTGCCAGCAGTTTACGAGGGAACTATGGCTACACCTTC.

This sequence joins TRBV28 and TRBJ2-3; TRBD2 agrees at 8 bases. After removal of 5 bases from V and 7 bases from J, the junction contained 14 bases not matched to a gene. The CDR3 spans 16 residues. Per the germline V gene, CDR1 is MDHEN and CDR2 is SYDVKM. For the CDR3, the DNA is TGTGCCAGCAGTCCTCCTCTCTTCCGGGAGGGGAATACGCAGTATTTT. Protein: CASSPPLFREGNTQYF.

The CDR3, as DNA: TGTGCCAGCAGTTACTTTGGGGGCCACATTCAGTACTTC. Translated: CASSYFGGHIQYF. The chain recombines TRBV6-5 with TRBJ2-4; tentative D call: TRBD1 (6 bases). The germline V gene encodes CDR1 MNHEY and CDR2 SVGAGI. Between the trimmed V and J ends, which lost 1 base and 8 bases, there was a span of 9 bases. The CDR3 extends over 13 amino acids.

The rearrangement links TRBV18 to TRBJ2-5; no definite D call. Trimming stripped 3 bases from V and 2 bases from J, with 19 bases between. Germline loops: CDR1 KGHSH, CDR2 LQKENI. This CDR3 is 17 amino acids long. Here the CDR3 DNA reads TGTGCCAGCTCACCCCGACTTTCGGAGCCAATTCAAGAGACCCAGTACTTC. It specifies CASSPRLSEPIQETQYF.

The rearrangement uses TRBV5-4 and TRBJ2-3; perhaps TRBD1 as D (6 bases). The V end was cut by 2 bases, the J end by 5 bases, with 12 bases between. Germline CDR1 SGHNT, CDR2 YYREEE (reference sequence). The CDR3 is 14 amino acids. The CDR3 region has the DNA TGTGCCAGCAGCTTAGGGGGAGCGGTAGATACGCAGTATTTT. Translating it yields CASSLGGAVDTQYF.

The chain employs TRBV27 and TRBJ2-4; 7 bases map to TRBD2. The CDR3 covers 18 residues. Looked up from germline, CDR1 is MNHEY and CDR2 is SMNVEV (reference sequence). J was trimmed by 6 bases and V by 1 base; bases with no gene match: 15. CDR3 nucleotides: TGTGCCAGCAGTTTATGGGAGCCTAGCGCGGGGGTGGGAAACATTCAGTACTTC. Protein: CASSLWEPSAGVGNIQYF.

V usage is TRBV27 and J usage is TRBJ1-5; no clear D gene. Germline assignment: CDR1 MNHEY and CDR2 SMNVEV (reference sequence). V gave up 1 base and J gave up 2 bases, with 9 bases separating them. The CDR3 has 15 amino acids. The CDR3 DNA follows: TGTGCCAGCAGTTTATTTTCAGTTGGCAATCAGCCCCAGCATTTT. Translation: CASSLFSVGNQPQHF.

The chain joins TRBV10-3 to TRBJ2-5, with 13 bases aligning to TRBD2. J was trimmed by 5 bases and V by 5 bases; bases with no gene match: 29. The CDR3 length is 23 residues. The V gene's germline CDR1 is ENHRY and CDR2 SYGVKD. The CDR3 nucleotides read TGTGCCATCAGTTTGCCGATATCCGGGACTAGCGGGATAGTGTCGGGTCACAAGGAGACCCAGTACTTC. The encoded protein is CAISLPISGTSGIVSGHKETQYF.

The gene calls are TRBV6-1 and TRBJ1-4, with 8 bases that match TRBD1. Unmatched junction bases numbered 7, after V lost 5 bases and J lost 5 bases. Germline V CDR1 and CDR2: MNHNS, SASEGT. The CDR3 runs 15 residues. The CDR3 here is CASSPKTGVNEKLFF. As DNA, the CDR3 is TGTGCCAGCAGTCCTAAGACAGGGGTGAATGAAAAACTGTTTTTT.

This sequence joins TRBV18 and TRBJ1-3, with D perhaps TRBD1 (6 bases). Germline V lookup: CDR1 KGHSH, CDR2 LQKENI. V lost 5 bases, J lost 0 bases, and 14 bases lay in between. CDR3 length: 16 residues. The CDR3, as DNA: TGTGCCAGCTCAGTCGGACAGAGTAACTCTGGAAACACCATATATTTT. Its protein product is CASSVGQSNSGNTIYF.

J is TRBJ2-7 and V is TRBV19; 12 positions match TRBD1. Losses at the gene ends were 6 bases for V and 6 bases for J; bases not matched to a gene: 15. CDR3 length: 17 residues. Germline CDR1 and CDR2: LNHDA and SQIVND (reference sequence). The CDR3 sequence is CASSSPPGQGAVSEQYF. The CDR3 DNA reads as TGTGCCAGTAGCAGTCCGCCGGGACAGGGGGCCGTTTCCGAGCAGTACTTC.

This chain uses TRBV7-6 with TRBJ2-7; 9 nucleotides line up with TRBD2. The V segment lost 6 bases and the J segment 0 bases; nucleotides outside the gene matches: 9. The CDR3 has 16 residues. CDR1 SGHVS and CDR2 FNYEAQ come from the germline V gene. CDR3 sequence (DNA): TGTGCCAGCAGTCCCGTAGCGGGAGATAGCTCCTACGAGCAGTACTTC. Translating it yields CASSPVAGDSSYEQYF.

The chain employs TRBV30 and TRBJ1-1; D uncertain. Germline lookup yields CDR1 GTSNPN and CDR2 SVGIG (reference sequence). This CDR3 is 13 amino acids long. The V end lost 4 bases, the J end lost 5 bases, and 14 bases lay between the germline ends. In DNA, the CDR3 is TGTGCCTGGATAGTCACGCCGGGTACTGAAGCTTTCTTT. Protein product: CAWIVTPGTEAFF.

The genes are TRBV27 and TRBJ1-1, with 9 bases fitting TRBD1. Per germline, CDR1 MNHEY and CDR2 SMNVEV (reference sequence). The junction had 6 bases not matched to a gene; V was cut back by 0 bases and J by 4 bases. The CDR3 is made up of 16 amino acids. DNA of the CDR3: TGTGCCAGCAGTTTATCCGGGACAGGGTTGAGCACTGAAGCTTTCTTT. It is translated as CASSLSGTGLSTEAFF.

This CDR3 is CASTRDPDTEAFF. CDR3 bases: TGTGCCAGCACCAGGGATCCGGACACTGAAGCTTTCTTT. The chain recombines TRBV2 with TRBJ1-1, with D perhaps TRBD1 (5 bases). The germline V gene encodes CDR1 SNHLY and CDR2 FYNNEI. Deletions cut 7 bases from V and 3 bases from J, with 12 bases between. The CDR3 has 13 residues.

The chain has TRBV27 and TRBJ2-7; 9 nucleotides agree with TRBD1. Germline lookup yields CDR1 MNHEY and CDR2 SMNVEV (reference sequence). The length of the CDR3 is 14 residues. The trim removed 5 bases at V and 4 bases at J, leaving 6 bases unmatched. The CDR3 region is CASSRTGGGYEQYF. The CDR3 coding sequence is TGTGCCAGCAGTCGAACAGGGGGCGGTTACGAGCAGTACTTC.

The J gene is TRBJ1-5, the V gene TRBV9, with 8 bases lining up with TRBD1. The V gene's germline CDR1 is SGDLS and CDR2 YYNGEE. The length of the CDR3 is 15 residues. J was trimmed by 8 bases and V by 3 bases; bases with no gene match: 10. In DNA, the CDR3 is TGTGCCAGCAGCGCCTCTGACAGGGGCAGGGAGCCCCAGCATTTT. It codes for CASSASDRGREPQHF.

The chain links TRBV19 to TRBJ1-1; D uncertain. Germline CDR1 is LNHDA and CDR2 is SQIVND (reference sequence). This CDR3 has 17 amino acids. V lost 3 bases, J lost 1 base, and 18 bases lay in between. CDR3 protein: CASSMLRVRNENTEAFF. The CDR3, as DNA: TGTGCCAGTAGTATGTTGAGGGTCCGAAATGAGAACACTGAAGCTTTCTTT.

The chain is built from TRBV5-6 and TRBJ2-7; tentative D call: TRBD2 (6 bases). CDR1 is SGHDT and CDR2 is YYEEEE in the germline V gene. Trimming stripped 2 bases from V and 2 bases from J, with 14 bases between. The CDR3 spans 15 residues. The CDR3 bases are TGTGCCAGCAGCTTCCGCGGGGCATTTACCTACGAGCAGTACTTC. Translated: CASSFRGAFTYEQYF.

The V and J genes are TRBV11-2 and TRBJ1-2, with 8 nucleotides matching TRBD1. Trimming cost V 4 bases and J 3 bases; bases outside gene matches: 7. This CDR3 contains 15 residues. Germline CDR1 SGHAT, CDR2 FQNNGV. CDR3 bases: TGTGCCAGCAGCTCGAGGACAGGGAGGGACTATGGCTACACCTTC. It yields the protein CASSSRTGRDYGYTF. Full variable domain (missing parts from reference TRBV11-2 and TRBJ1-2): EAGVAQSPRYKIIEKRQSVAFWCNPISGHATLYWYQQILGQGPKLLIQFQNNGVVDDSQLPKDRFSAERLKGVDSTLKIQPAKLEDSAVYLCASSSRTGRDYGYTFGSGTRLTVV.

The chain recombines TRBV5-4 with TRBJ2-7; perhaps TRBD2 as D (7 bases). There are 17 residues in the CDR3. Deletions cut 0 bases from V and 6 bases from J, with 22 bases between. CDR1 and CDR2 from the germline V gene are SGHNT and YYREEE (reference sequence). The CDR3: CASSLAGGLGANVEQYF. The CDR3 DNA follows: TGTGCCAGCAGCTTGGCGGGAGGATTGGGGGCAAATGTCGAGCAGTACTTC.

CDR3 nucleotide sequence: TGTGCCAGCAGTTCACCGGCCAGCGGGACGTACAATGAGCAGTTCTTC. Protein product: CASSSPASGTYNEQFF. This chain connects TRBV28 to TRBJ2-1; 7 bases line up with TRBD2. After removal of 4 bases from V and 4 bases from J, the junction contained 10 bases not matched to a gene. The CDR3 extends over 16 amino acids. Germline-derived CDR1 and CDR2 are MDHEN and SYDVKM.

V usage is TRBV15 and J usage is TRBJ2-5, with D perhaps TRBD1 (5 bases). Trimming stripped 1 base from V and 3 bases from J, with 12 bases between. Looked up from germline, CDR1 is LNHNV and CDR2 is YYDKDF (reference sequence). The CDR3 consists of 15 residues. This CDR3 reads CATSRVATAKETQYF. The CDR3 DNA sequence: TGTGCCACCAGCAGAGTGGCGACAGCGAAAGAGACCCAGTACTTC.

V is TRBV6-4 and J is TRBJ1-5, with 7 bases that match TRBD1. This CDR3 region has 16 residues. V lost 6 bases and J lost 2; bases outside the gene matches: 10. Germline CDR1 is MRHNA and CDR2 is SNTAGT. In DNA, the CDR3 is TGTGCCAGCAGAGAATTGACAGGGAAGGGCAATCAGCCCCAGCATTTT. This gives the protein CASRELTGKGNQPQHF.

The chain is built from TRBV30 and TRBJ2-1; D possibly corresponds to TRBD1 (6 bases). The CDR3 has 16 residues. Per the germline V gene, CDR1 is GTSNPN and CDR2 is SVGIG (reference sequence). V lost 3 bases and J lost 6, with 21 bases in between. The CDR3 loop is CAWRGNRDTYSNEQFF. In nucleotides, the CDR3 is TGTGCCTGGAGGGGGAACCGGGACACGTACTCCAATGAGCAGTTCTTC. Full variable domain (missing parts from reference TRBV30 and TRBJ2-1): SQTIHQWPATLVQPVGSPLSLECTVEGTSNPNLYWYRQAAGRGLQLLFYSVGIGQISSEVPQNLSASRPQDRQFILSSKKLLLSDSGFYLCAWRGNRDTYSNEQFFGPGTRLTVL.

The chain combines TRBV28 with TRBJ2-7; 15 nucleotides line up with TRBD2. Germline V CDR1 and CDR2: MDHEN, SYDVKM. The CDR3 extends over 21 amino acids. The junction had 16 bases not matched to a gene; V was cut back by 0 bases and J by 4 bases. CDR3 nucleotide sequence: TGTGCCAGCAGTTTATGGGGGGTTGCCGGGACTAGCGGGAGGAAAGGGTACGAGCAGTACTTC. Translating it yields CASSLWGVAGTSGRKGYEQYF.

The V and J genes are TRBV29-1 and TRBJ1-2, with 7 positions matching TRBD1. The CDR3 contains 13 residues. Looked up from germline, CDR1 is SQVTM and CDR2 is ANQGSEA. V lost 2 bases and J lost 8; bases outside the gene matches: 8. CDR3 bases: TGCAGCGTTGAACCTGACAGGGCGGGAGGCTACACCTTC. Protein: CSVEPDRAGGYTF.

This chain connects TRBV29-1 to TRBJ1-4; 9 bases are a match to TRBD1. V lost 7 bases, J lost 4 bases, and 4 bases stayed unmatched. This CDR3 has 13 amino acids. Germline V CDR1 and CDR2: SQVTM, ANQGSEA. The CDR3 loop reads CSAYRGRNEKLFF. In nucleotides, the CDR3 is TGCAGCGCGTACAGGGGGCGTAATGAAAAACTGTTTTTT. Looking up the rest from reference TRBV29-1 and TRBJ1-4 gives the full variable domain: SAVISQKPSRDICQRGTSLTIQCQVDSQVTMMFWYRQQPGQSLTLIATANQGSEATYESGFVIDKFPISRPNLTFSTLTVSNMSPEDSSIYLCSAYRGRNEKLFFGSGTQLSVL.